The clone carrying this T cell receptor (beta chain) was seen more than once but under ten times. Its cognate antigen is unknown. This CDR3 contains 17 residues. V gave up 5 bases and J gave up 0 bases; unmatched junction bases: 8. Germline CDR1 reads SGHTA; CDR2 reads FQGNSA. Unique molecular identifiers had been added to the TCR beta cDNA libraries. Approximately 500,000 cDNA molecules were recovered from an input of roughly 0.95 to 10 million T cells. MiXCR, run by TCRdb on the PCR reads, gives a single entry per CDR3 protein. The table lists about 770,000 distinct CDR3 sequences, 35% to 55% of them singletons, with around 4.7% in the top ten. The data derive from a study of post-analysis software for immune sequencing data. Study results and caveats: Strong same-batch co-clustering of samples appeared with F measure clustering. With TRBV5-6, TRBV5-1 and TRBV20-1 included, roughly five TRBV segments were more frequent in patients than in controls. Controls had significantly higher normalized Chao1 diversity than multiple sclerosis patients.

Sequencing was done on a sample of blood. The clonotype was recovered from a girl aged 10 to 17 with multiple sclerosis. The rearrangement uses TRBV7-2 and TRBJ1-4, with 8 positions matching TRBD1. CDR3 sequence reads: CASSLVPTGATNEKLFF. Here the CDR3 DNA reads TGTGCCAGCAGCCTAGTACCGACAGGGGCAACTAATGAAAAACTGTTTTTT.